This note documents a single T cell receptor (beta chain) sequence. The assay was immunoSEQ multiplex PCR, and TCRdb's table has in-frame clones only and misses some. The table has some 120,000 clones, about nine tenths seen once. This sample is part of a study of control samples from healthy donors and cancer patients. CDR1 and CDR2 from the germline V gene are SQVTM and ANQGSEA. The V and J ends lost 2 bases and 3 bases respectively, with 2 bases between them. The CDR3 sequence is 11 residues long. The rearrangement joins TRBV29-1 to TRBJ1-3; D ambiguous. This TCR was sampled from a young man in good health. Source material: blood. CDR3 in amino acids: CSVESGNTIYF. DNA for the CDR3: TGCAGCGTTGAAAGTGGAAACACCATATATTTT.